Given below is one T cell receptor beta chain in context. What this receptor recognizes is not known. No much larger clone exists at a distance of one base, and base qualities are not known. The sample belongs to a study of cytomegalovirus exposure and HLA in healthy donors (dated by TCRdb to the late 2010s). As for the study more broadly: An earlier analysis of some 600 of the donors reported 276 Gb of sequence data and 95 million to 120 million unique TCR beta sequences obtained from about 170 million T cells. An earlier analysis of several hundred of the donors applied high-throughput TCR beta sequencing to assess whether each TCR beta V gene segment acted as functional or pseudogenic. HLA typing included class I and class II loci at four-digit resolution. A separate validation cohort of 100 to 150 different subjects was used in addition to the roughly 700-subject first cohort. Because of strong linkage in the cohort, roughly 5 DR-DQ haplotypes were treated as single units for association and clustering. Around 320 gigabases of sequencing data and approximately 84 million unique TCR sequences were included in an early release covering over 600 HLA-typed donors. To predict cytomegalovirus infection status, the study combined high-throughput TCR immunosequencing, statistical association of individual TCRs with disease status, and machine learning. Across around 400 genotyped donors of the cohort, an average of roughly 250,000 unique TCR beta nucleotide sequences per donor were sequenced, and around 19% of those sequences were non-productive. Of the roughly 400 genotyped donors, over 65% fell in the genetic ancestry cluster associated with self-reported Caucasian donors. A later genetic analysis took genome-wide SNP genotypes for about three fifths of the 666 donors and used that subset as a discovery cohort. Donor age, sex, ethnicity and CMV serostatus were compiled alongside the repertoire data. Using immunosequencing, the study profiled T cell repertoires from 666 subjects and related those repertoires to cytomegalovirus serostatus. The later analysis used no new phenotypic data to find candidate immune exposures, relying instead on TCR beta sequences and their occurrence across donors. The number of typed donors differed by locus: about 620-630 for A, B, C, DRB1 and DQB1; roughly 510 for DQA1; around 610 for DPA1; and some 470 for DPB1. A later analysis re-analyzed previously published TCR beta repertoires from 500 to 700 donors and added high-resolution HLA genotyping to study TCR occurrence patterns. The study aimed to test whether cataloging public T cell receptors could reveal signatures of past pathogen exposure. Every discovery cohort repertoire had been produced on one sequencing platform.

Study-wide findings and limitations: Presence/absence analyses assumed roughly uniform sequencing depth across donors, an assumption that may not hold. In a later analysis, TCR association rates were found to vary across HLA loci, with the most associated TCRs seen for DRB1 alleles and the fewest for HLA-C alleles. Because HLA typing was missing for some donors at each locus, association tests included only the typed subset. According to a later analysis, parvovirus B19, influenza, CMV and Epstein-Barr virus appeared linked to several top co-occurrence clusters. In a later analysis, HLA-associated TCR beta chains were found to be more clonally expanded and to have lower generation probabilities than equally common non-associated chains. A further reported finding was that TCR beta sequences accurately predicted the HLA-A and HLA-B alleles for most subjects in the first cohort. An association between a missense DCLRE1C variant and V-gene and J-gene trimming of TCR beta chains was found in a later genetic analysis and replicated in an independent cohort. A group of highly shared sequence variants was considered likely to be a technical artifact of the sequencing pipeline. This cohort had only TCR beta chains sequenced, and the lack of alpha or paired-chain data limited which features could be detected. According to a later genetic analysis, donors in an Asian-associated ancestry cluster had fewer N-insertions in productive TCRs than the approximately 670-donor mean. It was suggested by the authors that the approach could potentially be generalized to other disease states and immunological phenotypes. Some IMGT-functional V segments, including TRBV6-2 and TRBV6-3, could not be told apart with the 87-base-pair reads, so those segments were excluded. Three of the identified cytomegalovirus-associated TCR beta chains were confirmed in vitro to be specific for cytomegalovirus antigens. When HLA alleles, especially DR and DQ, strongly co-occurred, attributing TCR associations to individual alleles was difficult. The classifier was reported to diagnose cytomegalovirus status with high specificity and sensitivity in both the original and validation cohorts. In a later analysis, most CMV-associated TCR beta chains were found to appear HLA-restricted, with HLA associations seemingly driven largely by CMV exposure. Linkage disequilibrium might explain the correlated functional status among segregating V segments, but an unknown experimental factor could not be ruled out. The study listed 150 to 200 TCR beta chains as associated with cytomegalovirus. For the cohort, immune exposure information was limited to CMV serostatus. Across donors, most TCR sequences were observed very rarely, whereas some public TCRs were present in many individuals. In an earlier analysis of roughly 500 of the donors, most TCR beta V segments appeared in productive rearrangements about 87% or about 30% of the time, broadly matching IMGT annotations. A later analysis associated 15,000 to 20,000 TCR beta sequences with specific HLA alleles at a false discovery rate of 0.05. Some 15 rarely observed V segments, including chromosome 9 orphons, were excluded from the earlier analysis of about 610 of the donors because counts were too low.

The library came from the immunoSEQ multiplex PCR assay. The multiplex PCR relied on a mix of 60 forward primers for TCR Vbeta segments and 13 reverse primers for TCR Jbeta segments. The CDR3 region of rearranged TCR beta genes was amplified from genomic DNA with a multiplex PCR assay. The Illumina HiSeq System was used to sequence the amplified TCR beta libraries as 87-base-pair reads. The original pipeline was this. In a later analysis, some 80 million unique TCR beta chains were counted across the 500 to 850 repertoires, and roughly 11 million of these chains were shared by at least two donors. A nearest-neighbor algorithm error-corrected the raw reads and collapsed the reads into unique sequences, merging closely related sequences to remove PCR and sequencing errors. CDR3 sequences were aligned to IMGT reference sequences to assign V, D and J gene segments. For a sequence to be retained, a match of at least six nucleotides was required to both a V gene segment and a J gene segment. Rearrangements were classified as productive when the CDR3 lacked stop codons and remained in frame with V and J, and all other rearrangements were classified as non-productive. Following IMGT convention, CDR3 was defined as the stretch from the second conserved V-encoded cysteine to the conserved J-encoded phenylalanine. The earlier analysis of some 540 of the donors excluded any sequence lacking an unambiguous match to a single V gene segment. In an earlier analysis of almost 600 of the donors, a V segment was called functional when productive rearrangements were above 56.7%, and segregating when the standard deviation between donors exceeded 5%. To diagnose cytomegalovirus status from the catalog of TCR beta chain sequences, a statistical classification framework was built. V and J gene assignment, in a later analysis, came from comparing TCR nucleotide sequences with IMGT/GENE-DB human TR gene sequences. Using the TCRdist pipeline, a later analysis assigned CDR3 sequences along with most-parsimonious VDJ recombination scenarios. In a later analysis, every TCR beta chain was defined by the combination of its CDR3 amino acid sequence and its V-gene family, and reads without a unique V-gene family were dropped. To address suspected cross-contamination and a sequencing artifact, a later analysis removed 592 highly shared, low-generation-probability nucleotide sequences. For each public chain, a later analysis derived a clonal expansion index from normalized ranks of inferred template counts within each repertoire. In a later analysis, generation probabilities were computed using a VDJ recombination model fitted to out-of-frame rearrangements, and the results were checked against IGoR. A later analysis scored TCR-TCR, TCR-HLA and TCR-CMV co-occurrence with hypergeometric tests, applying a repertoire-size bias correction to TCR pairs. In a later analysis, false discovery rates were estimated by permuting HLA or CMV assignments 20 times. In a later analysis, co-occurring TCRs were grouped using DBSCAN, and TCRdist sequence similarity was added for clustering within HLA-allele-positive subsets. For co-occurrence clustering, repertoires with fewer than 30,000 or more than 120,000 public chains were excluded, along with a handful of repertoires with anomalous nucleotide sharing. Not all clones reach the TCRdb copy of this immuneACCESS table, which keeps in-frame sequences only. Checked studies attribute under half of the gap to unresolved V genes and leave the rest unexplained. V, J and clone size are those of that table, while D and trimming were read from the DNA. Present in this sample are around 200,000 clones, about 79% of which were seen just once. The top ten constitute about 1.3% of the sample.

The germline ends are 11 bases apart after V is trimmed by 4 bases and J by 4 bases. From the germline V gene, CDR1 is MNHEY and CDR2 is SVGAGI. Including cysteine and phenylalanine, the CDR3 has 14 amino acids. CDR3 DNA only is kept here, 42 bases in frame from base 1. In total, around 600 healthy bone marrow donors made up the cohort. At the time of sampling, all cohort members were nominally healthy, though unrecorded immune exposures were likely present. The donor tested CMV seropositive, placing the donor among the 289 seropositive members of the cohort. A peripheral blood sample was provided by each donor, and peripheral blood mononuclear cells were used for TCR beta sequencing. Genomic DNA was extracted from the blood cell samples with the Qiagen DNeasy Blood Extraction Kit.

The V gene is TRBV6-5 and the J gene is TRBJ2-1; the D gene cannot be resolved reliably. The sequenced material came from PBMCs. The TCR sequence derives from a girl aged 2 to 10 in good health and CMV-seropositive. The CDR3 reads as follows: CASSLDNRYNEQFF. The DNA reads as follows: TGTGCCAGCAGTTTAGATAACAGATACAATGAGCAGTTCTTC.